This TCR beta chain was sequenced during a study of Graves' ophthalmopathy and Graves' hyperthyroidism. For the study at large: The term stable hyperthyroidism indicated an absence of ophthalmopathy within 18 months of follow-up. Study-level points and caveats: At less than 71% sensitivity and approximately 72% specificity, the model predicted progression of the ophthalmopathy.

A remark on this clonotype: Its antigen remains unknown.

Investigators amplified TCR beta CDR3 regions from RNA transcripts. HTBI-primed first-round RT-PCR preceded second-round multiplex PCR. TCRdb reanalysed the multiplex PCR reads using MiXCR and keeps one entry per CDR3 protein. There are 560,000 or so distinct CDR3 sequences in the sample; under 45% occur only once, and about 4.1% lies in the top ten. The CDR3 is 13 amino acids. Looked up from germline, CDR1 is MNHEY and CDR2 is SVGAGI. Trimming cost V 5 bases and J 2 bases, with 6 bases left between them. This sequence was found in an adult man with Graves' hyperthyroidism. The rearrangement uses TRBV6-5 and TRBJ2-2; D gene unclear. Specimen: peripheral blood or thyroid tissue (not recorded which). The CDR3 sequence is CASSDINTGELFF. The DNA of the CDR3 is TGTGCCAGCAGTGACATTAACACCGGGGAGCTGTTTTTT.